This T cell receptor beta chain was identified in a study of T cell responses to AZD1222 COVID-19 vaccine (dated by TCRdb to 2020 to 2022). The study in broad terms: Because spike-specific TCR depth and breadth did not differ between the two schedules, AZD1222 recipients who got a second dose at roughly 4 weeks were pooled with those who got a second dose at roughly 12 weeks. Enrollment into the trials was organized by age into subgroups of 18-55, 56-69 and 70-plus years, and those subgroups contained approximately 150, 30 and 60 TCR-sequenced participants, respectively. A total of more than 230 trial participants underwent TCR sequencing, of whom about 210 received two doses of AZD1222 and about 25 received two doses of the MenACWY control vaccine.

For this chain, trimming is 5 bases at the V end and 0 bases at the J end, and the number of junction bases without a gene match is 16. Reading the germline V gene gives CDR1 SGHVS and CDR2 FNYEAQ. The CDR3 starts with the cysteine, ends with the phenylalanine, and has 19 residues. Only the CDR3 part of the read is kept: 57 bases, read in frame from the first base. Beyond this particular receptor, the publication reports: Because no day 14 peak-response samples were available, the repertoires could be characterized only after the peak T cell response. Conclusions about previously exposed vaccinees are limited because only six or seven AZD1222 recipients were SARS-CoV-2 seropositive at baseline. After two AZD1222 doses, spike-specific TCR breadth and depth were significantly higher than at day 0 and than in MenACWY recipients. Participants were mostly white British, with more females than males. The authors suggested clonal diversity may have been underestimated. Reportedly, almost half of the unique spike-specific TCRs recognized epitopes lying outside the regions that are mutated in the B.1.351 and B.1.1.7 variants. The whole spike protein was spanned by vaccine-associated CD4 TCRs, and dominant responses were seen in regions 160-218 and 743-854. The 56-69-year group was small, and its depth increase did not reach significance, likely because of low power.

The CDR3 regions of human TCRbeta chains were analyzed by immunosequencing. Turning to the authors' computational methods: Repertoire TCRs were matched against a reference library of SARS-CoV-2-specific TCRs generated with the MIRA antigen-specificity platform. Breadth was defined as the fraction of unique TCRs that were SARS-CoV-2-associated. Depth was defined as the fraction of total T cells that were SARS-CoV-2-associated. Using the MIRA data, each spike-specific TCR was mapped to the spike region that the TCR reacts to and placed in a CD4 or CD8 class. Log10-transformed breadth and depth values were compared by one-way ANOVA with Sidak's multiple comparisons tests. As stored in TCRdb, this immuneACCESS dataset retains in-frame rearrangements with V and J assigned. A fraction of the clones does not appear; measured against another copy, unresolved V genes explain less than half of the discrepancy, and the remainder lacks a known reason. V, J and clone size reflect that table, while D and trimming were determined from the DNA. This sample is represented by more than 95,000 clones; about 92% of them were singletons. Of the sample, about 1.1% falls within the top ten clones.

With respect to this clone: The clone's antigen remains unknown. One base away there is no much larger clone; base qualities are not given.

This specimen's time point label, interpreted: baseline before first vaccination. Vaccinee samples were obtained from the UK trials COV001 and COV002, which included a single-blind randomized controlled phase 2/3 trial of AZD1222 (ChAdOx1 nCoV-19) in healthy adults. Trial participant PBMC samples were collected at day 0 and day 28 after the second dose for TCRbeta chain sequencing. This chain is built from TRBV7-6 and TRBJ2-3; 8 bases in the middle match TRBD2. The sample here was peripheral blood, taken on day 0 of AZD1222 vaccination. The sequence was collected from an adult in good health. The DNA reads TGTGCCAGCAGCAGTCACCCGCATTTACTAGCGGTTAGCACAGATACGCAGTATTTT. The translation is CASSSHPHLLAVSTDTQYF.